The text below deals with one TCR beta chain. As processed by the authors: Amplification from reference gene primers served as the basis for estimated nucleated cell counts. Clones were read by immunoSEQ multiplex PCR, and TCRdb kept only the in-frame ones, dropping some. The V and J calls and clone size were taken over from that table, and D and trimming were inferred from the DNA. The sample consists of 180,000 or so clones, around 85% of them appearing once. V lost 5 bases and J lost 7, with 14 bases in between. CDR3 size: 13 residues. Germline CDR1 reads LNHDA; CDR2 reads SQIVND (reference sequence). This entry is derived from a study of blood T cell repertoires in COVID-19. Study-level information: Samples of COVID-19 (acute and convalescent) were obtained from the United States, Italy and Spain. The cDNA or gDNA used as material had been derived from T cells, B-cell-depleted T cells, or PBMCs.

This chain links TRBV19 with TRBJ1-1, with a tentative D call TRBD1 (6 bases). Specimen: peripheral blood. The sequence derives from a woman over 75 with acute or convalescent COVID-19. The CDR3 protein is CASSQGTPFEAFF. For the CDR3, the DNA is TGTGCCAGTAGTCAGGGGACGCCCTTTGAAGCTTTCTTT.